This T cell receptor beta chain is drawn from a study of T cells in Graves' hyperthyroidism and ophthalmopathy. This clonotype was detected a few times. TCR beta CDR3 sequences were amplified from RNA transcripts. The HTBI primer set drove a first-round RT-PCR of the TCR CDR3. TCRdb passed the multiplex PCR reads through MiXCR, listing each CDR3 protein once. The repertoire holds about 200,000 distinct CDR3 sequences, around 17% seen once, with 53% in the top ten. CDR1 is LGHNA and CDR2 is YNFKEQ in the germline V gene. The CDR3 runs 21 residues. V gave up 4 bases and J gave up 0 bases, with 27 bases separating them.

The V gene is TRBV4-2, the J gene TRBJ1-4; a weak D match, TRBD1 (5 bases). The origin of this receptor is a woman aged 50 to 60 with Graves' hyperthyroidism. The material sequenced was blood. DNA for the CDR3: TGTGCCAGCAGCCTATCGGTTCATACGGGAGGGGTTCTAGCAACTAATGAAAAACTGTTTTTT. Its protein product is CASSLSVHTGGVLATNEKLFF.